These 21 T cell receptor beta chains share one sample of origin, sequenced in a study of T cell responses to AZD1222 COVID-19 vaccine. Assay: immunoSEQ multiplex PCR; the TCRdb copy retains only in-frame clones and omits some. Of about 150,000 clones in the sample, under 95% were seen once. Sequences were derived from peripheral blood, sampled on day 0 of AZD1222 vaccination. These receptors originate from an adult in good health.

CDR3 nucleotides: TGCGCCAGCAGCCATCATGGGACTAGCGGGGGCACCACAGATACGCAGTATTTT. It is translated as CASSHHGTSGGTTDTQYF. The rearrangement links TRBV4-3 to TRBJ2-3; 14 nucleotides match TRBD2. Germline-derived CDR1 and CDR2 are LGHNA and YSLEER. The CDR3 sequence is 18 residues long. Germline trimming cut 3 bases from V and 2 bases from J; bases unmatched to any gene: 7.

V gene TRBV6-5 combines with J gene TRBJ1-5, with D perhaps matching TRBD1 (5 bases). This CDR3 region has 15 residues. Trimming took off 7 bases at V and 7 bases at J, with 20 bases between the two ends. Germline CDR1 reads MNHEY; CDR2 reads SVGAGI. CDR3 sequence reads: CASNPRGESVQPQHF. For the CDR3, the DNA is TGTGCCAGCAATCCCCGAGGGGAATCGGTCCAGCCCCAGCATTTT.

The gene calls are TRBV2 and TRBJ1-5; TRBD1 matches 7 bases. This CDR3 has 12 amino acids. Losses at the gene ends were 6 bases for V and 9 bases for J; bases not matched to a gene: 5. Germline V gives CDR1 SNHLY, CDR2 FYNNEI. The CDR3 bases are TGTGCCAGCAGCCCAGGGGGTGGGCCCCAGCATTTT. Its translation is CASSPGGGPQHF.

The V and J genes are TRBV5-1 and TRBJ2-7, with D perhaps given as TRBD1 or TRBD2 (5 bases each). Germline values: CDR1 SGHRS, CDR2 YFSETQ. The V gene lost 4 bases and the J gene lost 3 bases, with 11 bases spanning the gap. CDR3 size: 13 residues. The CDR3 reads CASSPWDGYEQYF. DNA of the CDR3: TGCGCCAGCAGCCCCTGGGACGGCTACGAGCAGTACTTC.

The V and J genes are TRBV4-1 and TRBJ2-7; D assignment may be TRBD1 or TRBD2 (5 bases each). The CDR3 loop spans 12 amino acids. Germline V CDR1 and CDR2: MGHRA, YSYEKL. V lost 2 bases, J lost 6 bases, and 8 bases lay in between. The CDR3, as DNA: TGCGCCAGCAGCCAACGAGGGACCGAGCAGTACTTC. As protein: CASSQRGTEQYF.

The V and J genes are TRBV5-1 and TRBJ2-3, with TRBD2 identical over 10 bases. This CDR3 has 15 residues. The junction had 2 bases not matched to a gene; V was cut back by 2 bases and J by 2 bases. CDR1 is SGHRS and CDR2 is YFSETQ in the germline V gene. CDR3 in amino acids: CASSFLAGDTDTQYF. The CDR3 coding sequence is TGCGCCAGCAGCTTCCTAGCGGGGGACACAGATACGCAGTATTTT.

The chain is built from TRBV27 and TRBJ1-2; possibly TRBD1 for D (5 bases). This CDR3 is 13 amino acids long. V was pared by 4 bases and J by 3 bases, with 9 bases between. Germline CDR1 is MNHEY and CDR2 is SMNVEV (reference sequence). The chain's CDR3 is CASSYQGHYGYTF. As DNA, the CDR3 is TGTGCCAGCAGTTACCAGGGTCACTATGGCTACACCTTC.

The V call is TRBV9, the J call TRBJ1-1, with D unclear. Deletions cut 0 bases from V and 0 bases from J, with 3 bases between. Germline CDR1 reads SGDLS; CDR2 reads YYNGEE. This CDR3 is 13 amino acids long. The chain's CDR3 is CASSVAMNTEAFF. DNA of the CDR3: TGTGCCAGCAGCGTAGCAATGAACACTGAAGCTTTCTTT.

This rearrangement joins TRBV12-3 or TRBV12-4 to TRBJ1-2, with D perhaps matching TRBD1 (6 bases). This CDR3 is built from 12 residues. Trimming cost V 7 bases and J 3 bases, with 9 bases left between them. The CDR3 region is CASNTGHYGYTF. CDR3 DNA sequence: TGTGCCAGCAATACAGGGCACTATGGCTACACCTTC.

The V and J genes are TRBV5-1 and TRBJ1-2, with a possible D match to TRBD1 (6 bases). Per the germline V gene, CDR1 is SGHRS and CDR2 is YFSETQ. The CDR3 has 15 residues. The V end was cut by 0 bases, the J end by 4 bases, with 13 bases between. CDR3 region: CASSLGLGQFYGYTF. Written as DNA, the CDR3 is TGCGCCAGCAGCTTGGGCCTTGGACAGTTCTATGGCTACACCTTC.

This clone was seen a handful of times. The V gene is TRBV18, the J gene TRBJ1-2, with D possibly matching TRBD1 (6 bases). The CDR3 is 13 residues long. The germline CDR1 and CDR2 sequences are KGHSH and LQKENI. Trimming left V 1 base short and J 5 bases short, with 8 bases between. CDR3 sequence (DNA): TGTGCCAGCTCACCACTGGACAGATATGGCTACACCTTC. The encoded protein is CASSPLDRYGYTF.

The chain is built from TRBV5-1 and TRBJ2-1; D may be TRBD2 (5 bases). Germline V gives CDR1 SGHRS, CDR2 YFSETQ. With 4 bases removed from V and 12 bases from J, the gap between germline ends came to 14 bases. CDR3 length: 12 residues. The CDR3 coding sequence is TGCGCCAGCAGCCAGGACCGGGGTAGGCAGTTCTTC. This translates into CASSQDRGRQFF.

The chain links TRBV29-1 to TRBJ2-3, with TRBD1 matching 9 bases. Germline V CDR1 and CDR2: SQVTM, ANQGSEA. With 1 base clipped from V and 1 base from J, the junction kept 6 bases outside the gene matches. CDR3 length: 16 residues. Written as DNA, the CDR3 is TGCAGCGTTGAAGGGGCTACAGGGGGCGGCACAGATACGCAGTATTTT. It yields the protein CSVEGATGGGTDTQYF.

A few counts support this clone. The CDR3 DNA reads TGTGCCAGCAGCCTAGGGGGGGAAGGCTACACCTTC. Encoded protein: CASSLGGEGYTF. V usage is TRBV3-1 (or the pseudogene TRBV3-2) and J usage is TRBJ1-2; a weak D match, TRBD1 (6 bases). V dropped 4 bases and J dropped 8 bases, with 11 bases sitting between them. This CDR3 spans 12 amino acids. Germline CDR1 and CDR2: LGHDT and YNNKEL (reference sequence).

V gene TRBV6-6 combines with J gene TRBJ2-3; D not certain. This CDR3 is 12 amino acids long. Looked up from germline, CDR1 is MNHNY and CDR2 is SVGAGI (reference sequence). Trimming took off 6 bases at V and 3 bases at J, with 7 bases between the two ends. For the CDR3, the DNA is TGTGCCAGCAGCCCTAATACAGATACGCAGTATTTT. Its protein product is CASSPNTDTQYF.

The genes are TRBV6-5 and TRBJ2-3; the match to TRBD2 covers 7 bases. The CDR3 runs 15 residues. With 8 bases clipped from V and 5 bases from J, the junction kept 13 bases outside the gene matches. Germline V gene lookup returns CDR1 MNHEY and CDR2 SVGAGI. The CDR3, as DNA: TGTGCCAGCGGGGTTGGAGGGAGGGCCATAGATACGCAGTATTTT. Its protein is CASGVGGRAIDTQYF.

DNA for the CDR3: TGTGCCAGCATCCAACTAGATGGGCGATATAACAATGAGCAGTTCTTC. Its protein is CASIQLDGRYNNEQFF. The chain uses TRBV6-6 and TRBJ2-1, with a weak D call TRBD2 (5 bases). Germline CDR1 is MNHNY and CDR2 is SVGAGI (reference sequence). The CDR3 runs to 16 residues. Between the trimmed V and J ends, which lost 7 bases and 5 bases, there was a span of 21 bases.

The J gene is TRBJ1-2, the V gene TRBV19, with 11 bases fitting TRBD1. Germline loops: CDR1 LNHDA, CDR2 SQIVND (reference sequence). V trimming: 6 bases; J trimming: 8 bases; junction bases outside the gene matches: 11. The CDR3 extends over 15 amino acids. The CDR3 is CASSRGQGEMHGYTF. CDR3 nucleotides: TGTGCCAGTAGCCGGGGACAGGGGGAGATGCACGGCTACACCTTC. The full variable domain, completed using reference TRBV19 and TRBJ1-2, is DGGITQSPKYLFRKEGQNVTLSCEQNLNHDAMYWYRQDPGQGLRLIYYSQIVNDFQKGDIAEGYSVSREKKESFPLTVTSAQKNPTAFYLCASSRGQGEMHGYTFGSGTRLTVV.

V and J are TRBV27 and TRBJ2-1, with 7 bases matching TRBD1. Trimming removed 2 bases from V and 2 bases from J; junction bases left unmatched: 12. In germline, CDR1 is MNHEY, CDR2 SMNVEV (reference sequence). The CDR3 covers 18 residues. In nucleotides, the CDR3 is TGTGCCAGCAGTTTACGCCTTCAAAGGGGGCTACCCTACAATGAGCAGTTCTTC. Its protein product is CASSLRLQRGLPYNEQFF.

This sequence joins TRBV30 and TRBJ1-1; 8 bases align to TRBD1. The CDR3 runs to 13 residues. Germline values: CDR1 GTSNPN, CDR2 SVGIG (reference sequence). V lost 5 bases and J lost 2; bases outside the gene matches: 4. CDR3: CAWDRGQNTEAFF. In DNA form, the CDR3 reads TGTGCCTGGGACAGGGGACAAAACACTGAAGCTTTCTTT.

The chain has TRBV19 and TRBJ2-1, with TRBD1 matching 10 bases. Per germline, CDR1 LNHDA and CDR2 SQIVND (reference sequence). CDR3 length: 15 amino acids. Germline trimming cut 6 bases from V and 5 bases from J; bases unmatched to any gene: 7. CDR3 amino acids: CASRVDRGTDNEQFF. For the CDR3, the DNA is TGTGCCAGTAGAGTGGACAGGGGGACTGACAATGAGCAGTTCTTC. Full variable domain (rest looked up from reference TRBV19 and TRBJ2-1): DGGITQSPKYLFRKEGQNVTLSCEQNLNHDAMYWYRQDPGQGLRLIYYSQIVNDFQKGDIAEGYSVSREKKESFPLTVTSAQKNPTAFYLCASRVDRGTDNEQFFGPGTRLTVL.